The 27 T cell receptor beta chains in this list originate from one sample, sequenced in a study of T cell repertoires in cytomegalovirus infection. TCRdb reanalysed the reads using MiXCR and keeps one entry per CDR3 protein. The data contain more than 650,000 distinct CDR3 sequences, roughly a third of them singletons. Specimen: PBMCs. The receptors shown here come from a human donor in good health (CMV status not recorded). Some clones in this sample may be carry-over from other donors' samples.

J is TRBJ2-7 and V is TRBV5-6; D not resolved. Germline V CDR1 and CDR2: SGHDT, YYEEEE. The germline V and J ends were trimmed by 0 bases and 2 bases, with 12 bases remaining between them. The CDR3 extends over 15 amino acids. CDR3 protein: CASSLAAGAAYEQYF. For the CDR3, the DNA is TGTGCCAGCAGCTTGGCCGCTGGCGCCGCCTACGAGCAGTACTTC.

This clonotype was detected a few times. The chain employs TRBV24-1 and TRBJ2-6; D ambiguous. The V gene's germline CDR1 is KGHDR and CDR2 SFDVKD. The CDR3 spans 15 residues. The V end lost 3 bases, the J end lost 0 bases, and 5 bases lay between the germline ends. CDR3 bases: TGTGCCACCAGTGATAGGCGCTCTGGGGCCAACGTCCTGACTTTC. Residues: CATSDRRSGANVLTF.

This clonotype was observed a few times. The rearrangement links TRBV13 to TRBJ2-1; weak D call: TRBD1 (6 bases). Germline CDR1 is PRHDT and CDR2 is FYEKMQ (reference sequence). The V end was cut by 2 bases, the J end by 6 bases, with 11 bases between. The CDR3 sequence is 14 residues long. CDR3 DNA: TGTGCCAGCAGCTTAATACAGGGTTTCAATGAGCAGTTCTTC. Its protein product is CASSLIQGFNEQFF.

This chain links TRBV7-6 with TRBJ1-2, with 8 bases matching TRBD1. Germline V lookup: CDR1 SGHVS, CDR2 FNYEAQ. V lost 5 bases to trimming and J lost 3 bases; unmatched junction nucleotides: 8. This CDR3 spans 15 amino acids. CDR3 region: CASSPEDRADYGYTF. CDR3 DNA sequence: TGTGCCAGCAGCCCAGAGGACAGGGCGGACTATGGCTACACCTTC.

This clonotype came up a few times. J is TRBJ1-2 and V is TRBV6-1; 12 nucleotides agree with TRBD1. This CDR3 contains 16 residues. V lost 5 bases to trimming and J lost 3 bases; unmatched junction nucleotides: 7. CDR1 is MNHNS and CDR2 is SASEGT in the germline V gene. CDR3 DNA: TGTGCCAGCAGTCCCACCGGGACAGGGGGCGACTATGGCTACACCTTC. It specifies CASSPTGTGGDYGYTF.

This clonotype was seen a handful of times. CDR3 region: CASSRGGASGPYEQYF. Here the CDR3 DNA reads TGTGCCAGCAGCCGAGGGGGGGCTAGCGGTCCCTACGAGCAGTACTTC. The gene calls are TRBV28 and TRBJ2-7; the D gene is possibly TRBD2 (7 bases). CDR1 MDHEN and CDR2 SYDVKM come from the germline V gene. The CDR3 sequence is 16 residues long. V lost 6 bases, J lost 2 bases, and 20 bases lay in between.

This clonotype has more than one count but fewer than ten. The DNA of the CDR3 is TGTGCCAGTACCCGGACACCTCTAGAATGGTCCCAGCATTTT. The encoded protein is CASTRTPLEWSQHF. The chain carries TRBV19 and TRBJ1-5, with a tentative D call TRBD1 (5 bases). CDR1 and CDR2 from the germline V gene are LNHDA and SQIVND (reference sequence). Between the trimmed V and J ends, which lost 7 bases and 11 bases, there was a span of 21 bases. This CDR3 region has 14 residues.

This clonotype appeared a single time. The J gene is TRBJ2-1, the V gene TRBV27; 11 nucleotides agree with TRBD2. Trimming at V came to 3 bases and at J to 5 bases, leaving 12 bases not matched to a gene. Germline V gene sequence: CDR1 MNHEY, CDR2 SMNVEV (reference sequence). The CDR3 is 18 residues long. The DNA of the CDR3 is TGTGCCAGCAGTTTTTTGACTAGCGGGAAAGTTAGACACAATGAGCAGTTCTTC. Translation: CASSFLTSGKVRHNEQFF.

J is TRBJ2-7 and V is TRBV20-1, with 9 positions matching TRBD2. Germline CDR1 is DFQATT and CDR2 is SNEGSKA (reference sequence). The V and J ends lost 0 bases and 3 bases, in that order; junction bases with no gene match: 6. The CDR3 totals 15 residues. The CDR3 DNA follows: TGCAGTGCTAGAGACGGAGCGGGAGGCATCTACGAGCAGTACTTC. This codes for CSARDGAGGIYEQYF.

This clonotype occurred a few times. The chain uses TRBV28 and TRBJ2-5, with TRBD1 as a possible D gene (5 bases). CDR1 MDHEN and CDR2 SYDVKM come from the germline V gene. This CDR3 contains 16 residues. Trimming left V 4 bases short and J 3 bases short, with 18 bases between. This CDR3 reads CASSYRLGRVEETQYF. Written as DNA, the CDR3 is TGTGCCAGCAGTTATCGGCTGGGCAGGGTGGAAGAGACCCAGTACTTC.

The count of this clonotype is one. At one end the junction does not follow the germline gene, possibly because of a read error. The chain has TRBV10-3 and TRBJ2-7; D not resolved. The V gene's germline CDR1 is ENHRY and CDR2 SYGVKD. The CDR3 is 11 residues long. CDR3 nucleotides: TGTGACATCAGTGAGTCGGTTGAGCAGTACTTC. Translated: CDISESVEQYF.

As concerns this clonotype: This clone may be a read error of a much larger clone one base away. The V gene is TRBV7-2, the J gene TRBJ1-5; D possibly corresponds to TRBD1 (5 bases). This CDR3 spans 16 amino acids. Per the germline V gene, CDR1 is SGHTA and CDR2 is FQGNSA. The CDR3 nucleotides read TGTGCCAGCAGCTTAGCGCATGAGGGGAGCAAGCAGCCCCAGCATTTT. This encodes CASSLAHEGSKQPQHF.

This clonotype occurred a few times. A read error may explain this, as a much larger clone is one base away. The chain employs TRBV27 and TRBJ1-1; 7 nucleotides align to TRBD1. This CDR3 spans 13 amino acids. V shed 5 bases, J shed 4 bases, and the junction held 4 bases outside the gene matches. Germline V CDR1 and CDR2: MNHEY, SMNVEV (reference sequence). CDR3 bases: TGTGCCAGCAGTATAGACAGGGCCACTGAAGCTTTCTTT. This codes for CASSIDRATEAFF.

This chain connects TRBV11-2 to TRBJ2-2; 7 nucleotides align to TRBD1. The germline CDR1 and CDR2 sequences are SGHAT and FQNNGV. The CDR3 contains 16 residues. The V and J ends lost 3 bases and 3 bases, in that order; junction bases with no gene match: 7. CDR3 in DNA: TGTGCCAGCAGCTTCTTGACAGGGTTAGACACCGGGGAGCTGTTTTTT. Amino acid sequence: CASSFLTGLDTGELFF.

V gene TRBV27 combines with J gene TRBJ1-1; 9 nucleotides match TRBD1. CDR1 and CDR2 from the germline V gene are MNHEY and SMNVEV (reference sequence). The junction had 7 bases not matched to a gene; V was cut back by 5 bases and J by 9 bases. This CDR3 has 13 residues. Here the CDR3 DNA reads TGTGCCAGCAGTGCTGGGACAGGGTATAAAGCTTTCTTT. It codes for CASSAGTGYKAFF.

V and J are TRBV4-2 and TRBJ2-7, with 9 positions matching TRBD2. V lost 2 bases to trimming and J lost 2 bases; unmatched junction nucleotides: 7. CDR3 size: 16 residues. Germline V gives CDR1 LGHNA, CDR2 YNFKEQ. The CDR3 DNA is TGTGCCAGCAGCCAACTACTAGCGGGTAGAGCCTACGAGCAGTACTTC. This sequence encodes CASSQLLAGRAYEQYF.

This clonotype was recorded a few times. The genes are TRBV12-3 or TRBV12-4 and TRBJ2-6, with D unclear. V lost 9 bases and J lost 0, with 6 bases in between. The CDR3 covers 13 residues. CDR3: CARTNSGANVLTF. The CDR3 DNA is TGTGCCAGGACGAACTCTGGGGCCAACGTCCTGACTTTC.

The chain combines TRBV6-7 with TRBJ1-1; D might be TRBD1 (6 bases). TRBV6-7 belongs to the ORF category, with a function that is uncertain. The V gene lost 6 bases and the J gene lost 4 bases, with 12 bases spanning the gap. The CDR3 has 13 residues. DNA of the CDR3: TGTGCCAGCAGCAACCGGGACACCACTGAAGCTTTCTTT. Amino acids: CASSNRDTTEAFF.

To note about this clonotype: A far larger clone is just one base off, so this is likely a read error. The chain carries TRBV7-2 and TRBJ1-5; D unclear. V lost 1 base, J lost 6 bases, and 4 bases lay in between. The germline V gene has CDR1 SGHTA and CDR2 FQGNSA. This CDR3 has 12 residues. The CDR3 loop is CASSLVSQPQHF. The CDR3, as DNA: TGTGCCAGCAGCTTAGTGAGTCAGCCCCAGCATTTT.

Only one count was recorded for this clonotype. The genes are TRBV30 and TRBJ1-3; no reliable D call. V lost 0 bases and J 0 bases, leaving 6 bases between the germline ends. The CDR3 runs 14 residues. Germline V CDR1 and CDR2: GTSNPN, SVGIG (reference sequence). DNA of the CDR3: TGTGCCTGGAGTGTAGCCGGCTCTGGAAACACCATATATTTT. This codes for CAWSVAGSGNTIYF.

This clonotype appeared a few times. J is TRBJ1-5 and V is TRBV10-3, with 7 bases lining up with TRBD1. Germline V gene sequence: CDR1 ENHRY, CDR2 SYGVKD. V lost 6 bases, J lost 2 bases, and 4 bases stayed unmatched. The CDR3 sequence is 14 residues long. The DNA of the CDR3 is TGTGCCATCAGCCGTACAGGGGGCAATCAGCCCCAGCATTTT. Translated: CAISRTGGNQPQHF.

The CDR3 coding sequence is TGTGCCAGCAGTCCGAGTGGCGGCGTAGGAAACACCATATATTTT. Amino acids: CASSPSGGVGNTIYF. This chain connects TRBV2 to TRBJ1-3; D gene unclear. Trimming pared 5 bases from V and 4 bases from J, leaving 15 bases between. Germline V gene sequence: CDR1 SNHLY, CDR2 FYNNEI. The CDR3 loop spans 15 amino acids.

The genes are TRBV6-5 and TRBJ2-3, with D hard to call. Trimming took off 3 bases at V and 2 bases at J, with 6 bases between the two ends. The length of the CDR3 is 13 residues. Germline CDR1 reads MNHEY; CDR2 reads SVGAGI. The CDR3 region has the DNA TGTGCCAGCAGTTATTCAAACACAGATACGCAGTATTTT. This encodes CASSYSNTDTQYF.

The V and J genes are TRBV5-1 and TRBJ2-5, with 10 bases lining up with TRBD2. The CDR3 totals 17 residues. Trimming took 4 bases from V and 5 from J; bases not matched to a gene: 14. Per the germline V gene, CDR1 is SGHRS and CDR2 is YFSETQ. As DNA, the CDR3 is TGCGCCAGCAGCCGACACAAAGCGGGAGGGCCCGTGGAGACCCAGTACTTC. Translating gives CASSRHKAGGPVETQYF.

The chain carries TRBV5-1 and TRBJ2-1; 9 nucleotides agree with TRBD1. The germline gives CDR1 SGHRS, CDR2 YFSETQ. The CDR3 has 16 amino acids. The ends lost 4 bases at V and 9 bases at J; junction bases unmatched: 14. The CDR3 region has the DNA TGCGCCAGCAGCCCTTTGACCGGGACAGGGTTGACTGAGCAGTTCTTC. Protein sequence: CASSPLTGTGLTEQFF.

In its sample, this clonotype was seen once. Sequence at one end of the junction differs from germline and may be a read error. The chain employs TRBV7-2 and TRBJ2-1; D is possibly TRBD1 or TRBD2 (6 bases each). CDR1 is SGHTA and CDR2 is FQGNSA in the germline V gene. The CDR3 is 13 residues long. CDR3 protein: CARSLVLGGEQFF. In DNA, the CDR3 is TGTGCCAGAAGCTTAGTTTTGGGGGGCGAGCAGTTCTTC.

V is TRBV6-1 and J is TRBJ2-1; D perhaps matches TRBD2 (5 bases). V was shortened by 8 bases and J by 0 bases, with 11 bases between the two germline ends. This CDR3 contains 14 residues. Germline loops: CDR1 MNHNS, CDR2 SASEGT. CDR3 in DNA: TGTGCCAGCCGAGCGGCGAGCTCCTACAATGAGCAGTTCTTC. It specifies CASRAASSYNEQFF.